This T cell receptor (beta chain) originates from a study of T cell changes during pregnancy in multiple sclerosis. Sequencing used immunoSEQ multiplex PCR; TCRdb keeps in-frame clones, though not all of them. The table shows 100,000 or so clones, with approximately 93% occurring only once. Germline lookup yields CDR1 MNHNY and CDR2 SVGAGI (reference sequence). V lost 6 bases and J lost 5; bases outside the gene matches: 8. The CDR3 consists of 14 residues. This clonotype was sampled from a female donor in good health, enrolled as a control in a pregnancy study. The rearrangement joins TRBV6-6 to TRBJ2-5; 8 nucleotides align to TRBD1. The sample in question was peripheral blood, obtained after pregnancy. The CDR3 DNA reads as TGTGCCAGCAGGGATTCAGGGGGCATCGAGACCCAGTACTTC. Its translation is CASRDSGGIETQYF.